This T cell receptor (beta chain) was captured in a study of T-cell memory formation after mild COVID-19. V lost 4 bases, J lost 1 base, and 13 bases lay in between. This CDR3 comprises 15 residues. In germline, CDR1 is SGHRS, CDR2 YFSETQ. TCRdb redid the calling of the 5' RACE reads with MiXCR, one entry per CDR3 protein. The sample carries 540,000 or so distinct CDR3 sequences, roughly 20% recorded once. This clonotype was detected only a few times. Source material: PBMCs or a T cell subset sorted from them (not recorded which). The TCR was taken from an adult woman who had mild COVID-19 (a few samples of this study predate the infection). Cell type and time point are not known. The chain has TRBV5-1 and TRBJ2-3; D uncertain. In DNA form, the CDR3 reads TGCGCCAGCAGCACGGGCCGCCAACGCACAGATACGCAGTATTTT. Translating gives CASSTGRQRTDTQYF.